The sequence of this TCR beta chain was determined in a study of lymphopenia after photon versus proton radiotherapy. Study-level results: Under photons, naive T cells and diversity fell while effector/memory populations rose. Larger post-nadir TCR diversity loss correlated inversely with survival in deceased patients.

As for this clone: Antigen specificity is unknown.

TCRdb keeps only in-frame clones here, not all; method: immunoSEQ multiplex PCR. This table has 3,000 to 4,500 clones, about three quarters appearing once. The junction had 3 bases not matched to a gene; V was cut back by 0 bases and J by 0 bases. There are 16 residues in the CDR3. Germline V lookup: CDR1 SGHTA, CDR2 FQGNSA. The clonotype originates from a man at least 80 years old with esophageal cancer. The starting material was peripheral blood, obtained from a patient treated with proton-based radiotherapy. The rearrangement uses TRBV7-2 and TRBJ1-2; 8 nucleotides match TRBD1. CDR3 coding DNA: TGTGCCAGCAGCTTAGCTGGGGGACAGGCTAACTATGGCTACACCTTC. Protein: CASSLAGGQANYGYTF. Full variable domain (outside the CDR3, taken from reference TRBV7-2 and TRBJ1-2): GAGVSQSPSNKVTEKGKDVELRCDPISGHTALYWYRQSLGQGLEFLIYFQGNSAPDKSGLPSDRFSAERTGGSVSTLTIQRTQQEDSAVYLCASSLAGGQANYGYTFGSGTRLTVV.